This paragraph reports one T cell receptor beta chain. The antigen it recognizes is unknown. Base qualities are not at hand, and no much larger clone is one base apart. This sample was taken from a study of cytomegalovirus exposure and HLA in healthy donors (dated by TCRdb to about 2017). Regarding the study in general: An earlier analysis of more than 550 of the donors reported around 280 Gb of sequence data and 90 million to 120 million unique TCR beta sequences obtained from some 200 million T cells. An early release covering around 630 HLA-typed donors comprised 250 to 350 gigabases of sequencing data and tens of millions of unique TCR sequences. Of the approximately 400 genotyped donors, about 80% fell in the genetic ancestry cluster associated with self-reported Caucasian donors. The study was designed to test whether signatures of past pathogen exposure could be identified by cataloging public T cell receptors. The T cell repertoires of 666 subjects were profiled by immunosequencing and related to cytomegalovirus serostatus. In addition to the first cohort of several hundred subjects, a separate validation cohort of over 90 different subjects was used. To predict cytomegalovirus infection status, the study brought together high-throughput TCR immunosequencing, statistical association of individual TCRs with disease status, and machine learning. To study patterns of TCR occurrence, a later analysis re-analyzed previously published TCR beta repertoires from 666 donors and added high-resolution HLA genotyping. Rather than drawing on any new phenotypic data, the later analysis identified candidate immune exposures from TCR beta sequences and the way those sequences occurred across donors. An earlier analysis of 587 of the donors applied high-throughput TCR beta sequencing to assess whether each TCR beta V gene segment acted as functional or pseudogenic. Donor age, sex, ethnicity and CMV serostatus were compiled alongside the repertoire data. A later genetic analysis took genome-wide SNP genotypes for about 55% of the 666 donors and used that subset as a discovery cohort. All discovery cohort repertoires had been generated using a single sequencing platform. Class I and class II HLA loci were covered by the typing at four-digit resolution. Typing coverage differed by locus: A, B, C, DRB1 and DQB1 were typed in about 620-630 donors, DQA1 in 522, DPA1 in around 600, and DPB1 in around 490. Roughly 5 DR-DQ haplotypes were treated as single units for association and clustering because of strong linkage in the cohort. Among some 400 genotyped donors of the cohort, an average of around 240,000 unique TCR beta nucleotide sequences was sequenced per donor, of which about 18% were non-productive.

The method was the immunoSEQ multiplex PCR assay. For the multiplex PCR, a mixture combining 60 forward primers for TCR Vbeta segments and 13 reverse primers for TCR Jbeta segments was used. The CDR3 region of rearranged TCR beta genes was amplified from genomic DNA with a multiplex PCR assay. The amplified TCR beta libraries were sequenced on the Illumina HiSeq System as 87-base-pair reads. The study's own analysis went as follows. A later analysis tallied roughly 78 million unique TCR beta chains across the 700 or so repertoires, and about 10 million of those chains were shared by two or more donors. A nearest-neighbor algorithm error-corrected the raw reads and collapsed the reads into unique sequences, merging closely related sequences to remove PCR and sequencing errors. CDR3 sequences were aligned to IMGT reference sequences to assign V, D and J gene segments. For a sequence to be retained, a match of at least six nucleotides to both a V gene segment and a J gene segment was required. Rearrangements were called productive when the CDR3 lacked stop codons and stayed in frame with V and J; all others were non-productive. CDR3 was defined according to IMGT convention as the region running from the second conserved V-encoded cysteine to the conserved J-encoded phenylalanine. In an earlier analysis of more than 550 of the donors, sequences lacking an unambiguous match to a single V gene segment were excluded. An earlier analysis of just under 600 of the donors called V segments functional above 56.7% productive rearrangements and segregating when the between-donor standard deviation exceeded 5%. A statistical classification framework was built to diagnose cytomegalovirus status from the catalog of TCR beta chain sequences. In a later analysis, V and J genes were assigned by comparing TCR nucleotide sequences against IMGT/GENE-DB human TR gene sequences. Using the TCRdist pipeline, a later analysis assigned CDR3 sequences along with most-parsimonious VDJ recombination scenarios. In a later analysis, each TCR beta chain was defined by its CDR3 amino acid sequence together with its V-gene family, and reads lacking a unique V-gene family were excluded. To address suspected cross-contamination and a sequencing artifact, a later analysis removed 450 to 700 highly shared, low-generation-probability nucleotide sequences. In a later analysis, a clonal expansion index for each public chain was calculated from normalized within-repertoire ranks of inferred template counts. In a later analysis, generation probabilities were computed with a VDJ recombination model fitted to out-of-frame rearrangements, and the resulting probabilities were checked against IGoR. A later analysis scored TCR-TCR, TCR-HLA and TCR-CMV co-occurrence with hypergeometric tests, applying a repertoire-size bias correction to TCR pairs. A later analysis estimated false discovery rates by permuting HLA or CMV assignments 20 times. In a later analysis, co-occurring TCRs were grouped with DBSCAN, and TCRdist sequence similarity was added when clustering was performed within HLA-allele-positive subsets. Repertoires with fewer than 30,000 or more than 120,000 public chains were left out of co-occurrence clustering, as were five repertoires with anomalous nucleotide sharing. Drawn from immuneACCESS, this table holds only the in-frame rearrangements with V and J called that TCRdb kept. Clones are partly lost; checked studies trace under half to an unresolved V gene and leave the rest unexplained. That table is the source of V, J and clone size, and D and trimming were worked out from the DNA. The sample table contains approximately 150,000 clones; only one count was recorded for around 80% of them. The ten largest account for under 5% of the sample.

The cohort was made up of approximately 700 healthy bone marrow donors. All cohort members were sampled while nominally healthy, although unrecorded immune exposures were likely present. The donor was CMV seronegative and belonged to the group of 352 seronegative cohort members. Every donor gave a peripheral blood sample, and the peripheral blood mononuclear cells from that sample were used for TCR beta sequencing. Genomic DNA extraction from the blood cell samples was performed with the Qiagen DNeasy Blood Extraction Kit. The CDR3, from cysteine to phenylalanine, totals 15 residues. The retained sequence is limited to the CDR3, 45 bases, with the frame set at the first base. Trimming takes 2 bases off V and 6 bases off J; junction bases not matched to a gene: 8. From the germline V gene, CDR1 is MDHEN and CDR2 is SYDVKM. Beyond this particular receptor, the publication reports: In a later genetic analysis, a missense DCLRE1C variant was associated with V-gene and J-gene trimming of TCR beta chains, and the association was replicated in an independent cohort. According to the authors, the approach could potentially be generalized to other disease states and immunological phenotypes. Some IMGT-functional V segments, including TRBV6-2 and TRBV6-3, could not be told apart with the 87-base-pair reads, so those segments were excluded. A group of highly shared sequence variants was considered likely to be a technical artifact of the sequencing pipeline. Most TCR sequences were seen in very few donors, while some public TCRs were found in many individuals. In vitro tests confirmed that a few of the cytomegalovirus-associated TCR beta chains recognize cytomegalovirus antigens. Only TCR beta chains were sequenced in this cohort, and the absence of alpha or paired-chain data limited detectable features. The study listed over 150 TCR beta chains as associated with cytomegalovirus. For the cohort, immune exposure information was limited to CMV serostatus. A further reported finding was that TCR beta sequences accurately predicted the HLA-A and HLA-B alleles for most subjects in the first cohort. In a later analysis, HLA-associated TCR beta chains showed more clonal expansion and lower generation probabilities than non-associated chains that were equally common. Cytomegalovirus status was reported to be diagnosed by the classifier with high specificity and sensitivity in both the original and validation cohorts. In a later analysis, the rate of TCR association differed among HLA loci, with DRB1 alleles having the most associated TCRs and HLA-C alleles having the fewest. Linkage disequilibrium might explain the correlated functional status among segregating V segments, but an unknown experimental factor could not be ruled out. The earlier analysis of approximately 560 of the donors excluded over 15 rarely observed V segments, including chromosome 9 orphons, because counts were too low. At a false discovery rate of 0.05, a later analysis linked under 20,000 TCR beta sequences to specific HLA alleles. Presence/absence analyses assumed roughly uniform sequencing depth across donors, an assumption that may not hold. Assigning TCR associations to individual alleles was difficult when HLA alleles, especially DR and DQ, strongly co-occurred. Several of the top co-occurrence clusters appeared to be linked to parvovirus B19, influenza, CMV and Epstein-Barr virus, according to a later analysis. Because some donors lacked HLA typing at each locus, the association tests relied only on the typed subset. In a later genetic analysis, fewer N-insertions in productive TCRs were reported among donors in an Asian-associated ancestry cluster than the approximately 630-donor mean. A later analysis found that most CMV-associated TCR beta chains appeared HLA-restricted, with HLA associations seemingly driven largely by CMV exposure. In an earlier analysis of more than 450 of the donors, most TCR beta V segments were observed in productive rearrangements about 87% or about 30% of the time, broadly matching IMGT annotations.

The sequence was obtained from a man between 35 and 55 years old in good health and CMV-seronegative. The sequenced sample consisted of PBMCs. The V and J segments used are TRBV28 and TRBJ2-7, and 9 junctional nucleotides match TRBD1. The nucleotide sequence reads as follows: TGTGCCAGCAGTTTAAGTAGGACAGGGGCCGGCGAGCAGTACTTC. Its coded protein is CASSLSRTGAGEQYF. Extended through the reference TRBV28 and TRBJ2-7 proteins, this CDR3 yields the full variable domain: DVKVTQSSRYLVKRTGEKVFLECVQDMDHENMFWYRQDPGLGLRLIYFSYDVKMKEKGDIPEGYSVSREKKERFSLILESASTNQTSMYLCASSLSRTGAGEQYFGPGTRLTVT.